The 30 T cell receptor beta chains listed next were all sequenced from one sample in a study of STAT5B mutations in CD4+ large granular lymphocyte leukemia. Assay used: immunoSEQ multiplex PCR; TCRdb lists only in-frame clones, some missing. The table shows under 25,000 clones, with 60% to 80% occurring only once. Material: CD4+ T cells from blood buffy coats. The receptor set was obtained from a human donor in good health.

This sequence joins TRBV19 and TRBJ2-5; 10 positions match TRBD2. Germline-derived CDR1 and CDR2 are LNHDA and SQIVND (reference sequence). Trimming at V came to 3 bases and at J to 5 bases, leaving 6 bases not matched to a gene. This CDR3 has 15 residues. Written as DNA, the CDR3 is TGTGCCAGTAGTATTCTGAGCGGGGGGGCCGAGACCCAGTACTTC. As protein: CASSILSGGAETQYF.

Only a few counts were recorded for this clone. V gene TRBV6-6 combines with J gene TRBJ1-6, with D possibly being TRBD1 (5 bases). The ends were cut back, 7 bases at V and 4 bases at J, with 8 bases in the middle. Germline lookup yields CDR1 MNHNY and CDR2 SVGAGI (reference sequence). The CDR3 contains 13 residues. CDR3 protein: CASTRQYNSPLHF. For the CDR3, the DNA is TGTGCCAGCACACGACAGTATAATTCACCCCTCCACTTT.

This chain joins TRBV6-5 and TRBJ2-7; TRBD2 matches at 7 bases. V dropped 0 bases and J dropped 3; count of bases not matched to a gene: 5. The CDR3 contains 15 residues. Germline CDR1 MNHEY, CDR2 SVGAGI. CDR3 bases: TGTGCCAGCAGTTACTCGAAACTAGCGCTCTACGAGCAGTACTTC. Protein: CASSYSKLALYEQYF.

The chain joins TRBV27 to TRBJ1-1; weak D call: TRBD1 (5 bases). Germline CDR1 is MNHEY and CDR2 is SMNVEV (reference sequence). The V end was cut by 9 bases, the J end by 4 bases, with 18 bases between. The CDR3 spans 14 residues. The CDR3 nucleotides read TGTGCCAGTCTCCCTGGGGGATGGGGCACTGAAGCTTTCTTT. Protein product: CASLPGGWGTEAFF.

The V call is TRBV4-1, the J call TRBJ2-3, with TRBD2 matching over 10 bases. Germline V CDR1 and CDR2: MGHRA, YSYEKL. The CDR3 is 15 residues long. The V segment lost 1 base and the J segment 6 bases; nucleotides outside the gene matches: 4. CDR3 nucleotide sequence: TGCGCCAGCAGCCAAGCACTAGCGGGGTTTGATACGCAGTATTTT. It yields the protein CASSQALAGFDTQYF.

The chain has TRBV7-6 and TRBJ2-7, with TRBD1 matching over 8 bases. Germline V gives CDR1 SGHVS, CDR2 FNYEAQ. The CDR3 covers 14 residues. V gave up 3 bases and J gave up 6 bases; unmatched junction bases: 7. CDR3 in amino acids: CASSFGQGYSEQYF. Here the CDR3 DNA reads TGTGCCAGCAGCTTTGGACAGGGCTACAGCGAGCAGTACTTC.

This chain joins TRBV5-6 and TRBJ2-1, with 11 bases aligning to TRBD1. This CDR3 contains 16 residues. The V gene's germline CDR1 is SGHDT and CDR2 YYEEEE. V gave up 3 bases and J gave up 7 bases; unmatched junction bases: 9. The CDR3 sequence is CASSYYGQGAGNEQFF. The CDR3 DNA reads as TGTGCCAGCAGCTATTATGGACAGGGGGCTGGGAATGAGCAGTTCTTC.

The V and J genes are TRBV5-1 and TRBJ1-5, with 8 bases lining up with TRBD1. Per the germline V gene, CDR1 is SGHRS and CDR2 is YFSETQ. This CDR3 is 17 amino acids long. J gave up 7 bases and V 0 bases, and 12 bases lay outside the gene matches. CDR3: CASSLDRDRTWNQPQHF. CDR3 coding DNA: TGCGCCAGCAGCTTGGACCGGGACAGGACGTGGAACCAGCCCCAGCATTTT.

The V gene is TRBV19, the J gene TRBJ1-2; tentatively, D is TRBD1 (5 bases). Germline CDR1 reads LNHDA; CDR2 reads SQIVND (reference sequence). Trimming took 7 bases from V and 1 from J, leaving 16 bases between them. CDR3 length: 15 residues. The CDR3 DNA follows: TGTGCCAGTAAGAGGGACCGGGACGGTAACTATGGCTACACCTTC. It yields the protein CASKRDRDGNYGYTF. Drawing the rest from reference TRBV19 and TRBJ1-2, the complete variable domain is DGGITQSPKYLFRKEGQNVTLSCEQNLNHDAMYWYRQDPGQGLRLIYYSQIVNDFQKGDIAEGYSVSREKKESFPLTVTSAQKNPTAFYLCASKRDRDGNYGYTFGSGTRLTVV.

The CDR3 bases are TGTGCCAGCTCACTTTCTGAGGGGATAGGGACTGAAGCTTTCTTT. Its translation: CASSLSEGIGTEAFF. The chain combines TRBV18 with TRBJ1-1, with D tentatively TRBD1 (5 bases). V lost 4 bases and J lost 5, with 17 bases in between. The CDR3 runs 15 residues. Germline assignment: CDR1 KGHSH and CDR2 LQKENI.

In this sample, this clone turned up a few times. V gene TRBV7-9 combines with J gene TRBJ2-3; TRBD2 aligns across 10 bases. V was clipped by 0 bases and J by 3 bases; unmatched bases: 6. In germline, CDR1 is SEHNR, CDR2 FQNEAQ (reference sequence). CDR3 length equals 17 residues. The CDR3 protein is CASSLAGSSGGTDTQYF. Written as DNA, the CDR3 is TGTGCCAGCAGCTTAGCGGGGTCTAGCGGGGGAACAGATACGCAGTATTTT.

This clone was seen a few times. The V gene is TRBV4-2, the J gene TRBJ2-3; TRBD2 is a possible D gene (6 bases). This CDR3 has 14 amino acids. With 0 bases removed from V and 4 bases from J, the gap between germline ends came to 8 bases. The V gene's germline CDR1 is LGHNA and CDR2 YNFKEQ. CDR3 in DNA: TGTGCCAGCAGCCAAGATCCGGGGGCAGATACGCAGTATTTT. It codes for CASSQDPGADTQYF.

The genes are TRBV7-9 and TRBJ1-4, with 7 nucleotides matching TRBD1. This CDR3 has 16 residues. With 0 bases clipped from V and 3 bases from J, the junction kept 4 bases outside the gene matches. Germline values: CDR1 SEHNR, CDR2 FQNEAQ (reference sequence). CDR3 DNA sequence: TGTGCCAGCAGCTTAGCGTACAGGGGAGCTAATGAAAAACTGTTTTTT. This gives the protein CASSLAYRGANEKLFF.

V is TRBV7-6 and J is TRBJ2-1; possibly TRBD2 for D (6 bases). Trimming shortened V by 1 base and J by 9 bases, and 13 bases separated the two germline ends. CDR3 length: 14 residues. Germline values: CDR1 SGHVS, CDR2 FNYEAQ. CDR3 amino acids: CASSLGYGGSEQFF. The CDR3 DNA reads as TGTGCCAGCAGCTTAGGGTACGGGGGTTCTGAGCAGTTCTTC.

V and J are TRBV6-6 and TRBJ2-7, with 8 bases aligning to TRBD1. Per germline, CDR1 MNHNY and CDR2 SVGAGI (reference sequence). The V gene end was trimmed by 7 bases and the J gene end by 2 bases; junction bases not matched to a gene: 10. The CDR3 covers 15 residues. The CDR3 here is CASTLRQGRAYEQYF. As DNA, the CDR3 is TGTGCCAGCACCCTACGACAGGGGAGAGCCTACGAGCAGTACTTC.

The V call is TRBV7-8, the J call TRBJ2-4; maybe TRBD2 (5 bases). The CDR3 runs to 16 residues. Trimming pared 2 bases from V and 3 bases from J, leaving 14 bases between. CDR1 SGHVS and CDR2 FQNEAQ come from the germline V gene. This CDR3 reads CASSLSNWGVKNIQYF. CDR3 nucleotides: TGTGCCAGCAGCTTAAGCAACTGGGGAGTCAAAAACATTCAGTACTTC.

J is TRBJ2-5 and V is TRBV7-2; D is unresolved. In germline, CDR1 is SGHTA, CDR2 FQGNSA. Trimming stripped 5 bases from V and 5 bases from J, with 9 bases between. CDR3 length: 12 amino acids. The CDR3 nucleotides read TGTGCCAGCAGCCGTGCCCGGGAGACCCAGTACTTC. Protein product: CASSRARETQYF.

The genes are TRBV30 and TRBJ2-2, with 8 bases aligning to TRBD1. Trimming at V came to 3 bases and at J to 6 bases, leaving 3 bases not matched to a gene. Germline-derived CDR1 and CDR2 are GTSNPN and SVGIG (reference sequence). The CDR3 totals 13 residues. The CDR3 DNA is TGTGCCTGGAGGACAGGGGTTGCCGGGGAGCTGTTTTTT. The encoded protein is CAWRTGVAGELFF.

J is TRBJ1-1 and V is TRBV9; the D is unclear. This CDR3 spans 13 amino acids. The V gene lost 3 bases and the J gene lost 3 bases, with 9 bases spanning the gap. The V gene's germline CDR1 is SGDLS and CDR2 YYNGEE. Written as DNA, the CDR3 is TGTGCCAGCAGCGCCGGGAGCCACACTGAAGCTTTCTTT. Its protein is CASSAGSHTEAFF.

The chain has TRBV11-2 and TRBJ1-6, with 9 bases fitting TRBD1. The CDR3 is 15 residues long. Germline CDR1 is SGHAT and CDR2 is FQNNGV. V dropped 6 bases and J dropped 6; count of bases not matched to a gene: 6. CDR3 in amino acids: CASRRTGGSNSPLHF. CDR3 bases: TGTGCCAGCAGACGAACAGGGGGCTCTAATTCACCCCTCCACTTT.

The genes are TRBV27 and TRBJ2-7, with D tentatively TRBD2 (6 bases). The length of the CDR3 is 13 residues. Trimming cost V 8 bases and J 3 bases, with 14 bases left between them. The germline CDR1 and CDR2 sequences are MNHEY and SMNVEV (reference sequence). The CDR3 coding sequence is TGTGCCAGCCAGGGACTTTCCCGCTACGAGCAGTACTTC. This gives the protein CASQGLSRYEQYF.

The chain couples TRBV27 to TRBJ2-5, with D maybe TRBD2 (5 bases). The DNA end favors TRBJ2-7, so the J call may be wrong. The CDR3 sequence is 12 residues long. Per germline, CDR1 MNHEY and CDR2 SMNVEV (reference sequence). CDR3 region: CASSRGPYEQYF. CDR3 DNA: TGTGCCAGCAGTCGGGGTCCCTACGAGCAGTACTTC.

In its sample, this clone was seen once. The chain employs TRBV11-2 and TRBJ2-5; 8 bases match TRBD2. The tail of the sequence fits TRBJ2-7 better, so the J call may be wrong. The CDR3 has 16 amino acids. Germline loops: CDR1 SGHAT, CDR2 FQNNGV. The DNA for the CDR3 is TGTGCCAGCAGCTTAGTTAGCGGGAAACGCTCCTACGAGCAGTACTTC. Protein product: CASSLVSGKRSYEQYF.

This clone occurred a few times. The gene calls are TRBV5-5 and TRBJ1-3; D is perhaps TRBD1 (6 bases). Germline V gives CDR1 SGHKS, CDR2 YYEKEE (reference sequence). Trimming cost V 4 bases and J 4 bases, with 21 bases left between them. This CDR3 has 17 residues. The CDR3 bases are TGTGCCAGCAGCCTAAGAAGAGGACAGTGGGGGGGAAACACCATATATTTT. This translates into CASSLRRGQWGGNTIYF.

The chain has TRBV4-1 and TRBJ2-2; the match to TRBD1 covers 9 bases. The CDR3 covers 18 residues. The V and J ends lost 0 bases and 0 bases, in that order; junction bases with no gene match: 5. Germline loops: CDR1 MGHRA, CDR2 YSYEKL. The DNA for the CDR3 is TGCGCCAGCAGCCAAGAAAGGACAGGGGCTGCGAACACCGGGGAGCTGTTTTTT. It specifies CASSQERTGAANTGELFF.

This clone appeared a few times. This sequence joins TRBV7-3 and TRBJ1-6, with D unresolved. CDR3 length: 13 amino acids. With 2 bases removed from V and 9 bases from J, the gap between germline ends came to 8 bases. The V gene's germline CDR1 is SGHTA and CDR2 FQGTGA. This chain's CDR3 is CASSLGMSSPLHF. CDR3 in DNA: TGTGCCAGCAGCTTAGGGATGAGTTCACCCCTCCACTTT.

The rearrangement joins TRBV4-2 to TRBJ1-2; 11 positions agree with TRBD1. This CDR3 spans 17 amino acids. Germline-derived CDR1 and CDR2 are LGHNA and YNFKEQ. Trimming at V came to 2 bases and at J to 8 bases, leaving 13 bases not matched to a gene. CDR3 in amino acids: CASSQSQDRGRVGGYTF. DNA for the CDR3: TGTGCCAGCAGCCAATCCCAGGACAGGGGGCGAGTTGGAGGCTACACCTTC.

This clone was counted a single time. Other DNA sequences in this specimen translate into the identical CDR3. V and J are TRBV7-2 and TRBJ2-2, with 9 bases matching TRBD1. Germline V CDR1 and CDR2: SGHTA, FQGNSA. J lost 12 bases, V lost 5 bases, and 16 bases had no gene match. The CDR3 sequence is 16 residues long. This CDR3 reads CASSPRVGTGRPKLFF. The DNA for the CDR3 is TGTGCCAGCAGCCCACGGGTAGGGACAGGGAGGCCGAAGCTGTTTTTT.

The CDR3 sequence: CASSQGHRADSYEQYF. Written as DNA, the CDR3 is TGCGCCAGCAGCCAAGGGCACCGGGCAGATAGCTACGAGCAGTACTTC. The V call is TRBV4-1, the J call TRBJ2-7; D is ambiguous. Per germline, CDR1 MGHRA and CDR2 YSYEKL. The ends were cut back, 1 base at V and 3 bases at J, with 16 bases in the middle. The CDR3 covers 16 residues.

The table lists this clone with a count of one. The CDR3 DNA follows: TGTGCCAGCTCACCACCGGGACGGGACACAGATACGCAGTATTTT. Translated, it gives CASSPPGRDTDTQYF. The rearrangement links TRBV18 to TRBJ2-3; D tentatively reads TRBD1 or TRBD2 (5 bases each). Germline loops: CDR1 KGHSH, CDR2 LQKENI. Trimming took 0 bases from V and 2 from J, leaving 9 bases between them. The CDR3 covers 15 residues.